This TCR beta chain was sequenced for a study of shared T cell receptors in the human thymus (dated by TCRdb to the early 2020s). Background for the entire study: The study examined how self-reactive, shared T-cell receptor alpha chains are generated in the human thymus.

Concerning this clone: It lacks a known antigen. No base qualities exist here, and no much larger clone lies one base off it.

Libraries were built with the immunoSEQ multiplex PCR assay. TCRdb mirrors the immuneACCESS table, restricted to in-frame sequences. Some clones are absent from its copies; in checked studies, under half trace to an unresolved V gene, and the reason for the others is unknown. The sample table holds 55,000 to 75,000 clones, of which 90% to 95% were seen once. Roughly 0.03% of the sample goes to the ten largest clones. CDR1 MNHNY and CDR2 SVGAGI were looked up in the germline V gene (reference sequence). Inclusive of the bounding cysteine and phenylalanine, the CDR3 is 16 residues long. Just the 48-base CDR3 DNA is kept, in frame starting at base 1. Deletion took 4 bases off V and 3 bases off J, with a span of 19 bases between the germline ends.

The sequenced sample consisted of thymocytes. The chain is made from TRBV6-6 and TRBJ2-7; the best D guess is TRBD1, with 6 bases matching. This TCR was recovered from a human donor. The CDR3 region has the sequence CASSFTHREASYEQYF. The nucleotide sequence is given as TGTGCCAGCAGTTTCACGCACAGGGAAGCGAGCTACGAGCAGTACTTC.